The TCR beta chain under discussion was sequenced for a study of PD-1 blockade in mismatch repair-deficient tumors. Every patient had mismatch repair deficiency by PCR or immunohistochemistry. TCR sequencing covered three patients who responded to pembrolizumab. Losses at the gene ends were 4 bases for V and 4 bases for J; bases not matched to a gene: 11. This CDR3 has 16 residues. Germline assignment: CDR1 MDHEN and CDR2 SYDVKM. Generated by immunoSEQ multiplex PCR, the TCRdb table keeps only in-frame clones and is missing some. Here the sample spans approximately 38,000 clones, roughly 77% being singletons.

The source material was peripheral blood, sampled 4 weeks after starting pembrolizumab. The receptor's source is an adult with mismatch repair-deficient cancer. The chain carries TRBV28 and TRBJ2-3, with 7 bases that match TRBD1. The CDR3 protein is CASSWDSTGSADTQYF. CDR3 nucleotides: TGTGCCAGCAGTTGGGATTCGACAGGGAGCGCAGATACGCAGTATTTT.